This T cell receptor beta chain was captured by sequencing in a study of blood T cell repertoires in COVID-19. For the study at large: Acute-phase and convalescent COVID-19 samples originated in the United States, Italy and Spain. In each case, the material was cDNA or gDNA derived from T cells, B-cell-depleted T cells, or PBMCs.

The V and J ends lost 1 base and 9 bases respectively, with 23 bases between them. Germline CDR1 SGDLS, CDR2 YYNGEE. The CDR3 contains 17 residues. Original processing methods: Researchers report that nucleated cell counts were estimated from reference gene primer amplification. Sequencing used immunoSEQ multiplex PCR; TCRdb keeps in-frame clones, though not all of them. That table supplies the V and J calls and clone size; D and trimming were determined from the DNA. The sample comprises 200,000 to 250,000 clones, roughly nine tenths of which are singletons, and around 6.5% rests with the top ten. The TCR comes from a man aged 55 to 70 who had recovered from COVID-19. The chain combines TRBV9 with TRBJ2-1; weak D call: TRBD2 (6 bases). The sample comprised peripheral blood. CDR3 nucleotide sequence: TGTGCCAGCAGCGTATCCCCCTCGATGCGGGACTCGAGTGAGCAGTTCTTC. Encoded protein: CASSVSPSMRDSSEQFF.